This T cell receptor beta chain was identified in a study of blood T cell repertoires in COVID-19. The assay was immunoSEQ multiplex PCR, and TCRdb's table has in-frame clones only and misses some. The table has fewer than 400,000 clones, less than 85% seen once. Source material: peripheral blood. This receptor was obtained from a woman between 18 and 29 years old with acute or convalescent COVID-19.

The DNA for the CDR3 is TGCGCCAGCAGCCTATCAGGGGGTGGGGATACGCAGTATTTT. Its protein product is CASSLSGGGDTQYF. J is TRBJ2-3 and V is TRBV5-1; TRBD1 matches 7 bases. CDR3 length: 14 residues. The germline CDR1 and CDR2 sequences are SGHRS and YFSETQ. V was clipped by 4 bases and J by 6 bases; unmatched bases: 8.